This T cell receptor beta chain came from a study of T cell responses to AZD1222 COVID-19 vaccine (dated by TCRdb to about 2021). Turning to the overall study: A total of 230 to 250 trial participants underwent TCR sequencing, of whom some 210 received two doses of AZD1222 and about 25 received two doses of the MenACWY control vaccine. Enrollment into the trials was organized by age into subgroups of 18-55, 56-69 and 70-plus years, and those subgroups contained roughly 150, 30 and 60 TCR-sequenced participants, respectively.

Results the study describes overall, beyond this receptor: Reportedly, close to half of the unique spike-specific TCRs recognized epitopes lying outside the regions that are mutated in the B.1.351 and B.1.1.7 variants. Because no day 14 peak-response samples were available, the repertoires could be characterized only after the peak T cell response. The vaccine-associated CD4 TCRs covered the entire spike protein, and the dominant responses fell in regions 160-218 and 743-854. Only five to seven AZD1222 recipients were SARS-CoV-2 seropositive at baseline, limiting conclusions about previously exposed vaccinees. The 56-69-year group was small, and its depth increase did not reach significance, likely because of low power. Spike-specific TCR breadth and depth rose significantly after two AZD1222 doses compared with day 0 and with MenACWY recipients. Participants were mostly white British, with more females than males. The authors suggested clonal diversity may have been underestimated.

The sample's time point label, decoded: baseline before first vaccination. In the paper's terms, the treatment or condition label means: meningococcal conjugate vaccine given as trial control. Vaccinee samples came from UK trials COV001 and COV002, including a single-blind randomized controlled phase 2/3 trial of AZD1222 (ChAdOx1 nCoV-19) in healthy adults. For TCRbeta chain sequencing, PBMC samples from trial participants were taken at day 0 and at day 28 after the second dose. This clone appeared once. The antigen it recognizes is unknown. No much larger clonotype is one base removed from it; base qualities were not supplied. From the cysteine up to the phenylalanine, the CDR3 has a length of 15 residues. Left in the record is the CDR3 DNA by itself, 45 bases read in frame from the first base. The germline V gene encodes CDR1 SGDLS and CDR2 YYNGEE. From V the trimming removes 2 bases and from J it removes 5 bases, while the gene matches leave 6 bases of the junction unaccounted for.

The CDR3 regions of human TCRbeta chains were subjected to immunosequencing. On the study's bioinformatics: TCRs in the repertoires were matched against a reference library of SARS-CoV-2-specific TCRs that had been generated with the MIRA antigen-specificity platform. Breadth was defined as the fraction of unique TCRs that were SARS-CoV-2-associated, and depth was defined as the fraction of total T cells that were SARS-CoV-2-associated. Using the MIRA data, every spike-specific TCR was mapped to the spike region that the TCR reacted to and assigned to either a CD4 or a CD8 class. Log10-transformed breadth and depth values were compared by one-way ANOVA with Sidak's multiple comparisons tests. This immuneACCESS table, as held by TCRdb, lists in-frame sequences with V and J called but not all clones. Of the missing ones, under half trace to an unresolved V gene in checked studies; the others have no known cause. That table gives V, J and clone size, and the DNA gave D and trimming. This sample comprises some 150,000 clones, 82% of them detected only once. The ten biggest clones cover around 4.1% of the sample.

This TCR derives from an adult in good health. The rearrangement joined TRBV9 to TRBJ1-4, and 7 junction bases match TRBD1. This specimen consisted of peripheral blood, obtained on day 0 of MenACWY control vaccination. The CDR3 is CASSVETGKNEKLFF. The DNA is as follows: TGTGCCAGCAGCGTGGAGACAGGGAAAAATGAAAAACTGTTTTTT.